These 17 T cell receptor beta chains came from one sample sequenced in a study of blood T cell repertoires in COVID-19. The data were produced by immunoSEQ multiplex PCR, yet TCRdb's version contains in-frame clones alone and is incomplete. The data contain 26,000 or so clones, around 88% of them singletons. The specimen sequenced was peripheral blood. The receptors stem from a human donor in a cohort sampled during active COVID-19.

The rearrangement uses TRBV21-1 and TRBJ1-6; TRBD1, the D gene given by the table, was not confirmed from the DNA. TRBV21-1 counts as a pseudogene. This CDR3 is built from 14 residues. CDR3 sequence reads: CASSKAGGNSPLHF. For the CDR3, the DNA is TGTGCCAGCAGCAAGGCAGGGGGCAATTCACCCCTCCACTTT.

This chain uses TRBV2 with TRBJ1-5; a weak D match, TRBD1 (5 bases). CDR1 is SNHLY, CDR2 FYNNEI, per germline. V was clipped by 7 bases and J by 4 bases, with 14 bases between them. This CDR3 is 14 amino acids long. The CDR3 here is CASTKDTSNQPQHF. In DNA form, the CDR3 reads TGTGCCAGCACTAAGGACACCTCAAATCAGCCCCAGCATTTT.

The genes are TRBV28 and TRBJ2-2, with D uncertain. Germline CDR1 is MDHEN and CDR2 is SYDVKM. Trimming took off 5 bases at V and 0 bases at J, with 7 bases between the two ends. CDR3 length equals 14 residues. The CDR3 nucleotides are TGTGCCAGCAGTAGCGTCGCGAACACCGGGGAGCTGTTTTTT. It yields the protein CASSSVANTGELFF.

The rearrangement uses TRBV11-2 and TRBJ1-1; tentative D call: TRBD1 (5 bases). The ends were cut back, 2 bases at V and 5 bases at J, with 9 bases in the middle. This CDR3 comprises 13 residues. Germline V lookup: CDR1 SGHAT, CDR2 FQNNGV. CDR3 loop: CASSLQGGTEAFF. CDR3 DNA: TGTGCCAGCAGCTTACAGGGAGGGACTGAAGCTTTCTTT.

V is TRBV3-1 (or the pseudogene TRBV3-2) and J is TRBJ2-7; TRBD2 agrees at 9 bases. Trimming cost V 6 bases and J 6 bases; bases outside gene matches: 9. The germline gives CDR1 LGHDT, CDR2 YNNKEL (reference sequence). The CDR3 runs to 14 residues. As DNA, the CDR3 is TGTGCCAGCAGTCTTAGCGGGAGTATCCCCGAGCAGTACTTC. Translation gives CASSLSGSIPEQYF.

This CDR3 reads CASSLSGEQPQHF. The CDR3 bases are TGTGCCAGCAGCCTAAGCGGGGAGCAGCCCCAGCATTTT. The rearrangement links TRBV27 to TRBJ1-5; D gene unclear. Germline assignment: CDR1 MNHEY and CDR2 SMNVEV (reference sequence). The CDR3 has 13 residues. The germline V and J ends were trimmed by 6 bases and 7 bases, with 13 bases remaining between them.

Here the CDR3 DNA reads TGTGCCAGCTCACCACGTCGGACAGATCCCTACGAGCAGTACTTC. It is translated as CASSPRRTDPYEQYF. The V and J genes are TRBV18 and TRBJ2-7, with D perhaps TRBD1 (6 bases). Trimming removed 1 base from V and 2 bases from J, with 12 bases in between. CDR3 length: 15 residues. Germline CDR1 KGHSH, CDR2 LQKENI.

This clone was seen a handful of times. The rearrangement uses TRBV2 and TRBJ1-6; TRBD1 matches 7 bases. Germline values: CDR1 SNHLY, CDR2 FYNNEI. CDR3 length: 15 residues. Trimming at V came to 3 bases and at J to 7 bases, leaving 6 bases not matched to a gene. The CDR3 nucleotides read TGTGCCAGCAGTGATCCAGGACAGGAAAATTCACCCCTCCACTTT. Its protein is CASSDPGQENSPLHF.

The chain uses TRBV11-2 and TRBJ1-2; weak D call: TRBD1 (5 bases). Trimming removed 6 bases at V and 8 bases at J, with 31 bases between. Germline-derived CDR1 and CDR2 are SGHAT and FQNNGV. This CDR3 has 18 residues. CDR3 nucleotide sequence: TGTGCCAGCAGAGCCCCGGGACGGGGGTCCCGGGGTAGAGGAGGCTACACCTTC. The encoded protein is CASRAPGRGSRGRGGYTF. Combining the CDR3 with reference TRBV11-2 and TRBJ1-2 gives the whole variable domain EAGVAQSPRYKIIEKRQSVAFWCNPISGHATLYWYQQILGQGPKLLIQFQNNGVVDDSQLPKDRFSAERLKGVDSTLKIQPAKLEDSAVYLCASRAPGRGSRGRGGYTFGSGTRLTVV.

The chain recombines TRBV7-2 with TRBJ2-5, with 11 positions matching TRBD1. There are 16 residues in the CDR3. J lost 4 bases, V lost 5 bases, and 9 bases had no gene match. CDR1 SGHTA and CDR2 FQGNSA come from the germline V gene. As DNA, the CDR3 is TGTGCCAGCAGCCGGCAGACCGGGACAGGGGGAGAGACCCAGTACTTC. This encodes CASSRQTGTGGETQYF.

This chain connects TRBV11-3 to TRBJ1-2; the match to TRBD1 covers 10 bases. Trimming cost V 5 bases and J 4 bases; bases outside gene matches: 7. The CDR3 has 15 amino acids. CDR1 and CDR2 (germline): SGHNT, YENEEA. The CDR3 here is CASSPGTGDIYGYTF. CDR3 DNA: TGTGCCAGCAGCCCGGGGACAGGGGACATCTATGGCTACACCTTC. Combining the CDR3 with reference TRBV11-3 and TRBJ1-2 gives the whole variable domain EAGVVQSPRYKIIEKKQPVAFWCNPISGHNTLYWYLQNLGQGPELLIRYENEEAVDDSQLPKDRFSAERLKGVDSTLKIQPAELGDSAVYLCASSPGTGDIYGYTFGSGTRLTVV.

The chain is built from TRBV27 and TRBJ2-1, with D perhaps TRBD1 (6 bases). Germline V gives CDR1 MNHEY, CDR2 SMNVEV (reference sequence). The V and J ends lost 6 bases and 4 bases respectively, with 13 bases between them. CDR3 length equals 14 residues. CDR3 loop: CASRPGTSYNEQFF. The CDR3 DNA reads TGTGCCAGCAGGCCCGGGACAAGTTACAATGAGCAGTTCTTC.

CDR3 nucleotide sequence: TGTGCCAGCAGTGAGTGGAGGCCTGGAAACACCATATATTTT. This gives the protein CASSEWRPGNTIYF. The chain couples TRBV25-1 to TRBJ1-3; no reliable D call. The CDR3 length is 14 residues. Germline CDR1 is MGHDK and CDR2 is SYGVNS. The V and J ends lost 3 bases and 2 bases respectively, with 8 bases between them.

This chain connects TRBV5-1 to TRBJ1-2; the D gene is possibly TRBD1 (5 bases). Germline V gene data show CDR1 as SGHRS and CDR2 as YFSETQ. The CDR3 is 14 residues long. The V end lost 5 bases, the J end lost 8 bases, and 19 bases lay between the germline ends. The CDR3 region has the DNA TGCGCCAGCAGTGAAGGCAGGGCCCCACTAGGCTACACCTTC. Amino acid sequence: CASSEGRAPLGYTF.

The J gene is TRBJ1-6, the V gene TRBV2; D is undetermined. Germline CDR1 and CDR2: SNHLY and FYNNEI. Trimming left V 7 bases short and J 10 bases short, with 14 bases between. CDR3 length: 13 residues. The CDR3 loop is CASKMGWRSPLHF. The DNA for the CDR3 is TGTGCCAGCAAGATGGGGTGGAGGTCACCCCTCCACTTT.

The chain employs TRBV15 and TRBJ1-4, with 8 bases that match TRBD1. After removal of 5 bases from V and 8 bases from J, the junction contained 7 bases not matched to a gene. Germline lookup yields CDR1 LNHNV and CDR2 YYDKDF (reference sequence). The CDR3 consists of 14 residues. The CDR3 DNA reads TGTGCCACCAGCCCTGGACAGGGTGAGGAAAAACTGTTTTTT. Protein product: CATSPGQGEEKLFF.

This sequence joins TRBV7-3 and TRBJ1-1; TRBD1 is a possible D gene (6 bases). CDR1 is SGHTA, CDR2 FQGTGA, per germline. V lost 6 bases, J lost 4 bases, and 15 bases lay in between. This CDR3 contains 14 residues. CDR3 DNA: TGTGCCAGCAGTCTACAGGGTCTGGGCACTGAAGCTTTCTTT. Translation: CASSLQGLGTEAFF.